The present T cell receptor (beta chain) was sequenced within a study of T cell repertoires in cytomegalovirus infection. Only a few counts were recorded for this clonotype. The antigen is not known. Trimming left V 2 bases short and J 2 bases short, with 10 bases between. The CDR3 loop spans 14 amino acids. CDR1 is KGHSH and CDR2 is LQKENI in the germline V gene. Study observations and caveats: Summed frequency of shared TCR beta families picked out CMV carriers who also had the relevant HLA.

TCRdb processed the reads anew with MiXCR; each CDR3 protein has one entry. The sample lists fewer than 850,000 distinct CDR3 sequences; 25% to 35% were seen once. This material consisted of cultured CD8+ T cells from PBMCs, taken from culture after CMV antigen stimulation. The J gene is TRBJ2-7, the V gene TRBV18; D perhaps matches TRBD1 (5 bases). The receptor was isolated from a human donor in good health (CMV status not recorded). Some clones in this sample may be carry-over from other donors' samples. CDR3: CASSPDSYPYEQYF. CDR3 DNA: TGTGCCAGCTCACCAGACAGCTACCCCTACGAGCAGTACTTC.